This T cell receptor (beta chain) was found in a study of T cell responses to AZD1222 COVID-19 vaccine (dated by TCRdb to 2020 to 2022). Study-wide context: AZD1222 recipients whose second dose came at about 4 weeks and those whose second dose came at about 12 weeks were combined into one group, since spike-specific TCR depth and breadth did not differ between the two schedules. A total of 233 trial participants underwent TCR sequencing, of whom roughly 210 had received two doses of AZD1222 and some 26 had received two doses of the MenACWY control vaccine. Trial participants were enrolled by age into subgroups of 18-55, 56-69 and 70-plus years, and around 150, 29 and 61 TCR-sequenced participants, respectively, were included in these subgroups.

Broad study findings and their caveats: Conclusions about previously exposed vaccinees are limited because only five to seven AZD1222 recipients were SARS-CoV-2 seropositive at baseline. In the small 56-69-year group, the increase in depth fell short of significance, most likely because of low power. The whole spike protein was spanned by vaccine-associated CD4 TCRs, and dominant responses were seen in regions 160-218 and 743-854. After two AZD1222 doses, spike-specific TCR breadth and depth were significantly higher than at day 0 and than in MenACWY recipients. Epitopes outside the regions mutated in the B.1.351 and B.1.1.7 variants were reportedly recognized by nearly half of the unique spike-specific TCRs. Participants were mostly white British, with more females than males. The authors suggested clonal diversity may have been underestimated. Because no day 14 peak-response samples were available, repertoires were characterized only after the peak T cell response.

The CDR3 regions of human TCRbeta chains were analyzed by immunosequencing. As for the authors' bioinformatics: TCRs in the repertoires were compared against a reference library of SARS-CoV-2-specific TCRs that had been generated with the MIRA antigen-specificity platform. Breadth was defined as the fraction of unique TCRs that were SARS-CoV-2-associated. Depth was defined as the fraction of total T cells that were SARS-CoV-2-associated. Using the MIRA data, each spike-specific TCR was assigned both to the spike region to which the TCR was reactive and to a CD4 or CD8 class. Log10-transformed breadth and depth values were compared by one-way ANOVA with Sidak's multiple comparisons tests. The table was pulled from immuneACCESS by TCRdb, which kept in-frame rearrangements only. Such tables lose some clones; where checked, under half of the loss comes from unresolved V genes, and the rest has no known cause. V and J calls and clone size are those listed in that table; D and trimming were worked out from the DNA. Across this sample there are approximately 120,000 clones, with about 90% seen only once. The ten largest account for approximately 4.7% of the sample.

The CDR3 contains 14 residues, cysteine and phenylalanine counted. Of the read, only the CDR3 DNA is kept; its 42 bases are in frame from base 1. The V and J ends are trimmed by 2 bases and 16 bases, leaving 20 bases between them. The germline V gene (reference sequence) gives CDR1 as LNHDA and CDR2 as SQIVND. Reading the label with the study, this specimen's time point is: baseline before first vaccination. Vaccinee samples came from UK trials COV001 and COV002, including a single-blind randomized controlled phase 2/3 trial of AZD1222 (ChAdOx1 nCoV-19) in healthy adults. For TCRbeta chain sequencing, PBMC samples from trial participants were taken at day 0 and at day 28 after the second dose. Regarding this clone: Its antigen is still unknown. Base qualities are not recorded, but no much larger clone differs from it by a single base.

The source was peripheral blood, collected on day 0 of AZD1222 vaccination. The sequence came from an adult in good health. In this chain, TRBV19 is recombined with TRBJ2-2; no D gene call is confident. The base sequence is TGTGCCAGTAGTATATTGGTTACCTCACGAGAAACGTTTTTT. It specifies CASSILVTSRETFF.